The clone carrying this T cell receptor beta chain was observed a handful of times. Its antigen remains unknown. Sequenced material consisted of expressed TCRB transcripts (all of the isolated RNA was reverse transcribed). Profiled with immunoSEQ multiplex PCR; TCRdb holds only in-frame clones, not every one. The data show 160,000 or so clones, just over 8% seen once. This sample is part of a study of beta chain features in type 1 diabetes. Study findings and constraints: Researchers caution that PCR might favor shorter templates, equally among patients and controls. Type 1 diabetes patients had moderately but significantly shorter TCRB CDR3s in all four CD4+ subsets. cDNA-based reads could over-represent cells with high TCR expression. Across patients, naive, central memory and Treg TCRB repertoires exhibited apparently greater similarity than was observed across healthy donors.

Germline V lookup: CDR1 SGHTA, CDR2 FQGNSA. The CDR3 totals 14 residues. Trimming shortened V by 5 bases and J by 5 bases, and 15 bases separated the two germline ends. Cell sorting via CD45RO/CCR7/CD25/CD127/CD95/CD27 was performed to obtain CD4+ naive, central memory, regulatory and stem cell-like memory cells. Material for sequencing was central memory CD4+ T cells from blood. The receptor's source is a woman aged 18-30 years with type 1 diabetes. The chain couples TRBV7-2 to TRBJ2-5; a possible D gene is TRBD2 (6 bases). The CDR3 is CASSRQGGGETQYF. The CDR3 coding sequence is TGTGCCAGCAGCCGCCAGGGAGGTGGGGAGACCCAGTACTTC.